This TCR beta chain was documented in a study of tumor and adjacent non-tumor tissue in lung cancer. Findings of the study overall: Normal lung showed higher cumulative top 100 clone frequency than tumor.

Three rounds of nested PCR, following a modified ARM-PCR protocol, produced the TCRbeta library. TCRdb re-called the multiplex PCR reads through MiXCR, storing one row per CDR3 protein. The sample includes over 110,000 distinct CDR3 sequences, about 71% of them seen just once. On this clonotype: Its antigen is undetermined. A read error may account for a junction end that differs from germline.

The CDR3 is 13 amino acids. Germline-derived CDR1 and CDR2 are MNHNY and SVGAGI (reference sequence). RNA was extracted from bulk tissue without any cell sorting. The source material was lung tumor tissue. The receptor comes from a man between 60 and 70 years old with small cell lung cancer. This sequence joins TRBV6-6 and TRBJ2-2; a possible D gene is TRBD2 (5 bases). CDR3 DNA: TGTGCCAGAAGTCCCCTGGGAACCGGGGAGCTGGTTTTT. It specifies CARSPLGTGELVF.